This T cell receptor beta chain was sequenced during a study of sequential checkpoint blockade in melanoma. On the study more broadly: Patients were randomized 1:1 to nivolumab-then-ipilimumab or ipilimumab-then-nivolumab first-line. Each arm's sequence ended with maintenance nivolumab.

Germline trimming cut 4 bases from V and 5 bases from J; bases unmatched to any gene: 4. This CDR3 comprises 13 residues. Germline-derived CDR1 and CDR2 are LNHDA and SQIVND (reference sequence). Treatment noted: randomized to nivolumab then ipilimumab (arm A) or the reverse (arm B). Live CD3+CD8+ CD19− CD56− cells were sorted from PBMCs. TCRdb's table, derived via immunoSEQ multiplex PCR, lists solely in-frame clones and lacks some. The table has 7,700 or so clones, about 55% seen once. The sample was CD8+ T cells sorted from blood (inferred from file names), taken from a patient given nivolumab and ipilimumab in sequence. The receptor comes from a human donor with melanoma. The V and J genes are TRBV19 and TRBJ2-7; the match to TRBD1 covers 8 bases. The CDR3 coding sequence is TGTGCCAGTAGTAGAAACAGGGGGGACGAGCAGTACTTC. Protein sequence: CASSRNRGDEQYF.